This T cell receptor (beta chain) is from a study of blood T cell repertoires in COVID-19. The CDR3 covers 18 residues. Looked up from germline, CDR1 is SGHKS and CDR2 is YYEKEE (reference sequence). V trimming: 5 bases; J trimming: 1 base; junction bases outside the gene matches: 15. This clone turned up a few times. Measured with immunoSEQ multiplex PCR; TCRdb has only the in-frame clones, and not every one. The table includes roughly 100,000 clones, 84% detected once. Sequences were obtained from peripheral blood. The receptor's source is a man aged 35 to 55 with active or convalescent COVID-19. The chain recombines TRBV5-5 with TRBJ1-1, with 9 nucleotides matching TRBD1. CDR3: CASSTLVFGTGRNTEAFF. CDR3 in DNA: TGTGCCAGCAGTACGTTGGTCTTCGGGACAGGGAGGAACACTGAAGCTTTCTTT. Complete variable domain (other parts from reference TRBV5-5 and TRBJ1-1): DAGVTQSPTHLIKTRGQQVTLRCSPISGHKSVSWYQQVLGQGPQFIFQYYEKEERGRGNFPDRFSARQFPNYSSELNVNALLLGDSALYLCASSTLVFGTGRNTEAFFGQGTRLTVV.